The T cell receptor (beta chain) under discussion was sequenced for a study of T cell changes during pregnancy in multiple sclerosis. Sequenced by immunoSEQ multiplex PCR; TCRdb stores in-frame clones only, minus some. This table has over 70,000 clones, almost 95% appearing once. The trim removed 0 bases at V and 2 bases at J, leaving 2 bases unmatched. Per germline, CDR1 MNHEY and CDR2 SVGAGI. The CDR3 loop spans 16 amino acids. The genes are TRBV6-5 and TRBJ2-1, with 9 bases aligning to TRBD2. Here the sequenced sample was peripheral blood, taken in the third trimester of pregnancy. This clonotype originated in a female donor with multiple sclerosis, enrolled in a pregnancy study. The CDR3 loop reads CASSYSASGTYNEQFF. The CDR3 DNA follows: TGTGCCAGCAGTTACTCGGCTAGCGGGACCTACAATGAGCAGTTCTTC.